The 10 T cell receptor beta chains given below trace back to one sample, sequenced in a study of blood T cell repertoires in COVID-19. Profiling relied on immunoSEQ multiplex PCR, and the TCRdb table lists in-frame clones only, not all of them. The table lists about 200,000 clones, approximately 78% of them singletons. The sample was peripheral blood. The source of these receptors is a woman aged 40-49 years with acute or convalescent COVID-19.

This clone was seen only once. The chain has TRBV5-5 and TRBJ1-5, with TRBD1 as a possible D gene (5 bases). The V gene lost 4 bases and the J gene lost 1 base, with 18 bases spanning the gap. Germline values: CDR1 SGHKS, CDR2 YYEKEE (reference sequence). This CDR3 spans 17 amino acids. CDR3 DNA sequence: TGTGCCAGCAGCCCAGGACCGGCGGGGGTGAGCAATCAGCCCCAGCATTTT. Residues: CASSPGPAGVSNQPQHF.

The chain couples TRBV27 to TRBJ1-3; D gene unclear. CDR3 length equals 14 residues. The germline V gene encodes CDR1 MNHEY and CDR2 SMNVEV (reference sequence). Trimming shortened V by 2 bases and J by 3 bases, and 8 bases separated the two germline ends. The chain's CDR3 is CASSLNRNGNTIYF. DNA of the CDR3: TGTGCCAGCAGTTTAAACAGAAATGGAAACACCATATATTTT.

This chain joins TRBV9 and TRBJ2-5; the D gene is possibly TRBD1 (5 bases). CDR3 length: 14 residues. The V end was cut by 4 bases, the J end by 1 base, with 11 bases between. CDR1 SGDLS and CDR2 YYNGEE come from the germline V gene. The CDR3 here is CASSPDSFQETQYF. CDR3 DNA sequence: TGTGCCAGCAGCCCCGACAGTTTCCAAGAGACCCAGTACTTC.

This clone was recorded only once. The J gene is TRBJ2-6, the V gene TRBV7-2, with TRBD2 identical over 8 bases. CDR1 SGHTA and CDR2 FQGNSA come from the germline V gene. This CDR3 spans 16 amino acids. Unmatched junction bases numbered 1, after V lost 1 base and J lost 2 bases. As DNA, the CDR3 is TGTGCCAGCAGCTTAGTGCGGGGGGCTGGGGCCAACGTCCTGACTTTC. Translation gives CASSLVRGAGANVLTF.

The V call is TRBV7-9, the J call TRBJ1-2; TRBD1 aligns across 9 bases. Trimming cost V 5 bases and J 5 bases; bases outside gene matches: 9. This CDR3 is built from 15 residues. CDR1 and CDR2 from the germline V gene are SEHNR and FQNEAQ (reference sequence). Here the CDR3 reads CASSPWDREEYGYTF. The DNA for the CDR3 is TGTGCCAGCAGCCCATGGGACAGGGAGGAGTATGGCTACACCTTC.

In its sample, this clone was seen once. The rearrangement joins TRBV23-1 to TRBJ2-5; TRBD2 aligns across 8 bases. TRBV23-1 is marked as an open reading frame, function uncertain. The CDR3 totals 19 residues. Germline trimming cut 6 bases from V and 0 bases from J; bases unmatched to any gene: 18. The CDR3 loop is CASSYLGGDLRNYQETQYF. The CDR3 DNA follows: TGCGCCAGCAGCTACCTCGGGGGGGATCTCCGCAACTACCAAGAGACCCAGTACTTC.

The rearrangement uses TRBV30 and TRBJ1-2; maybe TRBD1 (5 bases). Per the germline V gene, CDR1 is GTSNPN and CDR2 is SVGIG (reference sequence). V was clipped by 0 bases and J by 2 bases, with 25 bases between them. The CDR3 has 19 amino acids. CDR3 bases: TGTGCCTGGAGTGTATGGTCGACGTTGGCAGACAGCGCAAACTATGGCTACACCTTC. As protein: CAWSVWSTLADSANYGYTF.

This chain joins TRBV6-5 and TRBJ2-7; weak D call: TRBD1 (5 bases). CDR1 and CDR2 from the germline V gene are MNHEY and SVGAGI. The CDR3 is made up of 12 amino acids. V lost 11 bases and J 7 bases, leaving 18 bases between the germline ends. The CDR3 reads CAAWTVSGEQYF. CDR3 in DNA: TGTGCCGCGTGGACCGTTTCAGGGGAGCAGTACTTC.

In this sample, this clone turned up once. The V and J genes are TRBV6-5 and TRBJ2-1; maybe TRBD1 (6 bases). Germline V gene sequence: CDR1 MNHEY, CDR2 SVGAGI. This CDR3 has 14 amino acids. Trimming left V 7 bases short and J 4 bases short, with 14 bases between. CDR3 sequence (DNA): TGTGCCAGCAAATTAGGGGGAACATACAATGAGCAGTTCTTC. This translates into CASKLGGTYNEQFF.

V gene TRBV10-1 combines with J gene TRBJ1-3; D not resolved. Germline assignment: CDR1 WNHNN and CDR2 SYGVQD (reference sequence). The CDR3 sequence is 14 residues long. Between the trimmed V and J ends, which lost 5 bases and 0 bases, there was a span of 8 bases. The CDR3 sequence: CASSPGLSGNTIYF. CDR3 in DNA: TGCGCCAGCAGTCCAGGACTCTCTGGAAACACCATATATTTT.